This passage covers 2 T cell receptor beta chains from one sample sequenced in a study of blood T cell repertoires in COVID-19. The repertoire was sequenced with immunoSEQ multiplex PCR; TCRdb's copy has only in-frame clones and lacks some. The sample lists 30,000 to 35,000 clones, around 90% seen once, with around 15% in the top ten. Sequences were obtained from peripheral blood. These receptors came from a man between 60 and 75 years old with active COVID-19.

Points on this clone: One junction end does not reproduce the germline sequence, and a read error may be involved. The chain is built from TRBV2 and TRBJ2-7; D is unclear. The germline V gene encodes CDR1 SNHLY and CDR2 FYNNEI. This CDR3 has 13 amino acids. The CDR3 region is CASSEALRAKLHF. The CDR3 nucleotides are TGTGCCAGCAGTGAAGCGCTTCGAGCGAAACTGCACTTC.

The genes are TRBV7-3 and TRBJ2-3; 7 bases are shared with TRBD2. CDR3 size: 14 residues. V lost 0 bases to trimming and J lost 6 bases; unmatched junction nucleotides: 3. Per the germline V gene, CDR1 is SGHTA and CDR2 is FQGTGA. The CDR3 reads CASSLTQLADTQYF. CDR3 nucleotides: TGTGCCAGCAGCTTAACGCAACTAGCGGATACGCAGTATTTT.